The rows below give T cell receptor beta chains drawn from one sample of a study of post-analysis software for immune sequencing data. MiXCR was run by TCRdb on the PCR reads, yielding one entry per CDR3 protein. The sample includes approximately 570,000 distinct CDR3 sequences, 44% of them seen just once. The specimen sequenced was blood. Receptors were obtained from a girl between 5 and 17 years old with multiple sclerosis. Both conserved end residues are part of each CDR3. Each record gives: V gene, D gene, clone size, CDR3 length, J gene, CDR3 protein, CDR3 DNA. A D gene is named only where the DNA matches it firmly. Clone size is given for some rows only: seen once, a few or many times, or a class if the clone is expanded.

TRBV12-3/TRBV12-4	-	-	14	TRBJ1-6	CASRPPGVRSPLHF	TGTGCCAGCAGACCCCCGGGGGTAAGATCACCCCTCCACTTT
TRBV5-1	TRBD2	few	17	TRBJ2-1	CASRLAGGLKGDNEQFF	TGCGCCAGCAGACTAGCGGGGGGGCTTAAAGGGGACAATGAGCAGTTCTTC
TRBV7-8	-	-	17	TRBJ1-5	CASSLVSPGRAQPAQHF	TGTGCCAGCAGCTTAGTTAGCCCCGGCAGGGCCCAACCGGCCCAGCATTTT
TRBV10-3	-	few	14	TRBJ1-2	CASGRDTGTYGYTF	TGTGCCAGCGGGCGGGACACAGGGACCTATGGCTACACCTTC
TRBV20-1	TRBD2	-	15	TRBJ2-7	CSANRALAGVYEQYF	TGCAGTGCCAACAGAGCTCTAGCGGGGGTCTACGAGCAGTACTTC
TRBV3-1	TRBD2	few	15	TRBJ2-3	CASSHRGTSRDTQYF	TGTGCCAGCAGCCATCGAGGGACTAGCCGGGATACGCAGTATTTT
TRBV5-1	-	-	16	TRBJ2-1	CASSWTAPELGTEQFF	TGCGCCAGCAGCTGGACGGCCCCCGAACTAGGGACTGAGCAGTTCTTC
TRBV7-2	-	-	13	TRBJ2-7	CASSYGQRNEQYF	TGTGCCAGCAGCTACGGCCAACGCAATGAGCAGTACTTC
TRBV4-2	-	few	14	TRBJ1-1	CASSPRGGNTEAFF	TGTGCCAGCAGCCCCCGAGGCGGGAACACTGAAGCTTTCTTT
TRBV12-3/TRBV12-4	TRBD1	-	13	TRBJ2-4	CASTQGAKNIQYF	TGTGCCAGCACACAGGGGGCCAAAAACATTCAGTACTTC
TRBV6-5	-	few	17	TRBJ1-6	CASSYSKLGAGNSPLHF	TGTGCCAGCAGTTACTCGAAGCTGGGAGCCGGAAATTCACCCCTCCACTTT
TRBV5-1	-	-	17	TRBJ2-3	CASSLFAGQISTDTQYF	TGCGCCAGCAGCTTGTTCGCCGGACAAATCTCCACAGATACGCAGTATTTT
TRBV12-3/TRBV12-4	TRBD1	few	14	TRBJ2-7	CASSFKDRGAEQYF	TGTGCCAGCAGTTTTAAGGACAGGGGAGCCGAGCAGTACTTC
TRBV7-9	-	-	15	TRBJ1-2	CASSLTGGNSYGYTF	TGTGCCAGCAGCTTGACCGGGGGCAATAGCTATGGCTACACCTTC
TRBV12-3/TRBV12-4	-	-	14	TRBJ1-4	CASSLKGVEEKLFF	TGTGCCAGCAGTTTAAAGGGAGTGGAAGAAAAACTGTTTTTT
TRBV12-3/TRBV12-4	TRBD2	-	15	TRBJ2-3	CASSPGHSGTDTQYF	TGTGCCAGCAGCCCAGGGCATAGCGGGACAGATACGCAGTATTTT
TRBV12-3/TRBV12-4	-	-	13	TRBJ2-1	CASSLRNLNEQFF	TGTGCCAGCAGTTTAAGGAACCTCAATGAGCAGTTCTTC
TRBV5-1	-	-	15	TRBJ2-7	CASSLATRAYNEQYF	TGCGCCAGCAGCTTGGCTACTAGAGCATACAATGAGCAGTACTTC
TRBV4-1	-	few	13	TRBJ2-1	CASSHGISHEQFF	TGCGCCAGCAGCCACGGTATAAGTCATGAGCAGTTCTTC
TRBV14	-	-	14	TRBJ2-7	CASSQVQGGGEQYF	TGTGCCAGCAGCCAAGTTCAGGGGGGCGGCGAGCAGTACTTC
TRBV5-1	TRBD1	-	17	TRBJ2-3	CASSLSLGQGGKDTQYF	TGCGCCAGCAGCTTATCCCTGGGACAGGGGGGCAAGGATACGCAGTATTTT
TRBV10-3	TRBD1	many	17	TRBJ1-5	CAISRGQDRDGNQPQHF	TGTGCCATCAGTAGGGGCCAGGACAGGGATGGCAATCAGCCCCAGCATTTT
TRBV5-1	-	few	15	TRBJ1-5	CASSLGGSSNQPQHF	TGTGCCAGCAGCTTAGGGGGTAGTAGCAATCAGCCCCAGCATTTT
TRBV5-1	-	few	17	TRBJ2-1	CASSLSITDLLGNEQFF	TGCGCCAGTAGCTTGTCTATAACCGATCTCCTGGGGAATGAGCAGTTCTTC
TRBV3-1	-	few	12	TRBJ2-7	CASSRRDFGQYF	TGTGCCAGCAGCCGCCGGGACTTCGGTCAGTACTTC
TRBV12-3/TRBV12-4	-	-	15	TRBJ2-7	CASAPEGEGSYEQYF	TGTGCCAGCGCCCCCGAGGGGGAGGGTTCGTACGAGCAGTACTTC
TRBV7-2	-	once	13	TRBJ2-1	CASSRDALDEQFF	TGTGCCAGCAGTAGGGACGCTCTGGATGAGCAGTTCTTC
TRBV7-3	-	few	14	TRBJ2-3	CASSLGSFADTQYF	TGTGCCAGCAGCTTAGGATCTTTTGCAGATACGCAGTATTTT
TRBV12-3/TRBV12-4	TRBD2	-	14	TRBJ2-3	CATGGTKNADTQYF	TGTGCCACCGGGGGGACTAAAAACGCAGATACGCAGTATTTT
TRBV5-1	TRBD1	few	15	TRBJ2-1	CASSLSVTGPNEQFF	TGCGCCAGCAGCTTGTCGGTGACAGGGCCCAATGAGCAGTTCTTC
TRBV10-3	TRBD2	-	15	TRBJ2-3	CAISGGTGLPDTQYF	TGTGCCATCAGTGGCGGGACGGGACTACCGGATACGCAGTATTTT
TRBV11-3	-	-	14	TRBJ2-2	CASSSKVNTGELFF	TGTGCCAGCAGCTCAAAGGTGAACACCGGGGAGCTGTTTTTT
TRBV5-1	TRBD1	few	15	TRBJ2-1	CASSPTRDSIYEQFF	TGCGCCAGCAGCCCAACTAGGGACAGCATCTATGAGCAGTTCTTC
TRBV5-1	-	-	15	TRBJ2-7	CASRRDSSFNYEQYF	TGCGCCAGCAGAAGGGACTCGAGTTTCAACTACGAGCAGTACTTC
TRBV6-5	TRBD1	-	14	TRBJ2-7	CASSTVGTGVEQYF	TGTGCCAGCAGTACCGTTGGGACAGGGGTCGAGCAGTACTTC
TRBV20-1	-	-	10	TRBJ2-5	CSARAETQYF	TGCAGTGCTAGGGCGGAGACCCAGTACTTC
TRBV12-3/TRBV12-4	TRBD1	few	17	TRBJ2-1	CASSSRGQGRSYNEQFF	TGTGCCAGCAGTTCGAGAGGACAGGGTCGGTCGTACAATGAGCAGTTCTTC
TRBV20-1	-	-	16	TRBJ2-6	CSAREGSVSGANVLTF	TGCAGTGCTAGAGAGGGCAGCGTCTCTGGGGCCAACGTCCTGACTTTC
TRBV12-3/TRBV12-4	-	-	14	TRBJ2-3	CASSLGADTDTQYF	TGTGCCAGCAGTTTAGGTGCCGACACAGATACGCAGTATTTT
TRBV20-1	TRBD2	-	15	TRBJ2-5	CSARSFGGGRETQYF	TGCAGTGCTAGAAGCTTCGGAGGCGGGAGGGAGACCCAGTACTTC
TRBV6-1	TRBD2	-	18	TRBJ2-1	CASFKRLAGGPGYNEQFF	TGTGCCAGCTTCAAGAGGTTAGCGGGAGGGCCTGGCTACAATGAGCAGTTCTTC
TRBV20-1	TRBD2	-	14	TRBJ2-3	CSAPSGGAGDTQYF	TGCAGTGCTCCCAGCGGGGGGGCCGGGGATACGCAGTATTTT
TRBV28	TRBD2	few	15	TRBJ2-1	CASSRQLGGYNEQFF	TGTGCCAGCAGCCGGCAACTCGGGGGGTACAATGAGCAGTTCTTC
TRBV7-8	-	-	15	TRBJ1-5	CASSLLGDNYQPQHF	TGTGCCAGCAGCTTATTAGGGGATAATTATCAGCCCCAGCATTTT
TRBV3-1	TRBD2	-	17	TRBJ2-5	CASSPGTSGGIQETQYF	TGTGCCAGCAGCCCCGGGACTAGCGGGGGTATCCAAGAGACCCAGTACTTC
TRBV12-3/TRBV12-4	-	-	12	TRBJ2-7	CASSLSRYEQYF	TGTGCCAGCAGTTTAAGCCGCTACGAGCAGTACTTC
TRBV20-1	-	-	16	TRBJ2-1	CSARDLARADYNEQFF	TGCAGTGCTAGAGATTTGGCTAGAGCTGACTACAATGAGCAGTTCTTC
TRBV4-1	-	few	15	TRBJ2-7	CASSQPTGTIYEQYF	TGCGCCAGCAGCCAACCGACTGGGACCATCTACGAGCAGTACTTC
TRBV5-1	-	-	13	TRBJ2-5	CAGPSPTEDKQYF	TGCGCCGGCCCAAGTCCGACAGAAGACAAGCAGTACTTC
TRBV24-1	-	few	11	TRBJ2-7	CANWRAYEQYF	TGTGCCAACTGGAGGGCCTACGAGCAGTACTTC
TRBV2	-	-	13	TRBJ1-2	CASSEWGRYGYTF	TGTGCCAGCAGTGAATGGGGGAGGTATGGCTACACCTTC
TRBV27	-	-	13	TRBJ1-2	CASSPGDVGGYTF	TGTGCCAGCAGTCCAGGAGATGTAGGTGGCTACACCTTC
TRBV29-1	-	-	13	TRBJ1-1	CSVPTDLNTEAFF	TGCAGCGTACCGACAGATCTGAACACTGAAGCTTTCTTT
TRBV2	-	-	13	TRBJ2-5	CASKVKGLETQYF	TGTGCCAGCAAAGTGAAGGGATTGGAGACCCAGTACTTC
TRBV3-1	TRBD1	-	15	TRBJ2-7	CASSLGQGYAYEQYF	TGTGCCAGCAGCCTGGGACAGGGCTACGCCTACGAGCAGTACTTC
TRBV6-6	TRBD2	few	14	TRBJ2-7	CASSYLADPYEQYF	TGTGCCAGCAGTTACCTAGCGGACCCCTACGAGCAGTACTTC
TRBV7-3	-	-	14	TRBJ1-1	CASSPQQGNTEAFF	TGTGCCAGCAGCCCCCAACAGGGGAACACTGAAGCTTTCTTT